This TCR beta chain was profiled in a study of spatial heterogeneity in lung cancer (dated by TCRdb to between 2017 and 2020). Concerning the study at large: More beta-chain than alpha-chain transcripts were consistently detected, likely reflecting higher beta-chain transcript abundance. In the raw uncorrected reads, each unique combination of TCR and UMI appeared more than ten times on average. In non-small cell lung cancer, the study made a quantitative comparison of TCR alpha and beta repertoires among multiple tumor regions, matched nontumor lung and blood. Nonsynonymous mutation counts, determined by whole-exome sequencing of tumor tissue, were related to features of the TCR repertoire. Both alpha and beta chains were TCR-sequenced in hundreds of tumor regions, around 65 matched nontumor lung samples and around 54 PBMC samples obtained at surgery.

Libraries were built with 5' RACE. Sequenced on a NextSeq 500. The TCR library protocol attached a unique molecular identifier to each TCR cDNA molecule to allow correction of PCR and sequencing errors. Concerning the study's data processing: TCR identification, UMI-based error correction and CDR3 extraction were performed with Decombinator tools. Expanded TCRs were defined as those above a frequency of 2 per 1,000, corresponding to the top 1% of the tumor frequency distribution. Renyi diversity was computed with the R vegan package after each repertoire had been subsampled 100 times to 5,000 TCRs. To build CDR3 similarity networks, amino acid triplet string-kernel similarity was used, and CDR3s were connected when their pairwise similarity was above 0.82. The public sequencing data were trimmed at Q25 with fastp and processed into clonotypes with MiXCR by TCRdb, which kept only in-frame beta chains. Each CDR3 protein appears once, grouped with its most common genes and DNA. These V and J calls originate from TCRdb's pipeline instead of the authors' own analysis. The sample profile shows over 25,000 distinct CDR3 sequences; 7.5% to 9.5% of them were found once. Jointly, the top ten make up under 40% of the sample.

From cysteine to phenylalanine, the CDR3 is 16 amino acids long. Only the CDR3 region is kept as DNA, spanning 48 bases read in frame from base 1. Unmatched junction bases come to 13, with V trimmed by 11 bases and J by 1 base. In the germline V gene (reference sequence), CDR1 corresponds to LNHDA and CDR2 to SQIVND. This clonotype was counted ten times or more. Its antigen remains undetermined. No much larger clone is present one base from it, and per-base qualities are unavailable. This specimen's time point label, interpreted: sample taken at primary tumor resection. Without any cell sorting, TCR sequencing was performed on whole RNA extracted either from tumor and nontumor lung tissue or from cryopreserved PBMC samples. Donors were 72 patients with early-stage, untreated non-small cell lung cancer from the lung TRACERx cohort. Patients were selected for TCR sequencing only if sufficient RNA was available from at least two tumor regions.

What the authors observed across the whole study: Additional single-cell paired TCR alpha and beta sequencing was considered necessary to confirm, at a functional level, the hypothesis that regional TCRs recognize regional mutations. Ubiquitous expanded tumor TCRs were found in blood more often at tumor resection than at routine follow-up.

This specimen consisted of PBMCs, obtained at surgery. The sequence was obtained from a female donor with early-stage non-small cell lung cancer. The V gene is TRBV19 and the J gene is TRBJ2-1; TRBD2 matches 8 bases in the middle. The CDR3 protein sequence reads: CASRISGSASYNEQFF. The DNA sequence reads TGTGCCTCTCGGATCAGCGGGAGCGCTTCCTACAATGAGCAGTTCTTC.